A selection of T cell receptor beta chains follows, all from one sample in a study of blood T cell repertoires in COVID-19. The assay was immunoSEQ multiplex PCR, and TCRdb's table has in-frame clones only and misses some. The sample yields 150,000 to 200,000 clones, approximately 83% seen once. Sequences were obtained from peripheral blood. The receptor source for this set is a human donor with acute or convalescent COVID-19. The donor label of this sample is uncertain. Each CDR3 is given with its conserved first and last residue. D genes are given only for firm matches. The size entry is marked missing in some rows and otherwise reads once, few, many or a size class.

J: TRBJ2-7
V: TRBV19
size: once
D: TRBD1
CDR3: CASSIGDRAYF
DNA: TGTGCCAGTAGTATCGGTGACAGGGCGTACTTC

J: TRBJ2-7
V: TRBV3-1/TRBV3-2
size: NA
D: NA
CDR3: CASSQLTGSKYF
DNA: TGTGCCAGCAGCCAACTTACAGGGTCTAAGTACTTC

J: TRBJ1-3
V: TRBV15
size: NA
D: NA
CDR3: CATSRDILSGNTIYF
DNA: TGTGCCACCAGCAGGGACATACTCTCTGGAAACACCATATATTTT

J: TRBJ1-2
V: TRBV14
size: NA
D: NA
CDR3: CASSQGGPAYGYTF
DNA: TGTGCCAGCAGCCAAGGAGGTCCAGCCTATGGCTACACCTTC

J: TRBJ1-1
V: TRBV30
size: NA
D: NA
CDR3: CAWSARLTGTLTNTEAFF
DNA: TGTGCCTGGAGTGCCCGCCTTACAGGGACACTAACGAACACTGAAGCTTTCTTT

J: TRBJ2-7
V: TRBV28
size: NA
D: TRBD1
CDR3: CASSVFLTGTYEQYF
DNA: TGTGCCAGCAGTGTTTTTCTGACAGGGACCTACGAGCAGTACTTC

J: TRBJ2-3
V: TRBV4-1
size: NA
D: NA
CDR3: CASSQEHKDTQYF
DNA: TGCGCCAGCAGCCAAGAACATAAAGATACGCAGTATTTT

J: TRBJ1-1
V: TRBV15
size: NA
D: TRBD1
CDR3: CATSRGTGEAFF
DNA: TGTGCCACCAGCAGAGGGACAGGAGAAGCTTTCTTT

J: TRBJ1-4
V: TRBV14
size: NA
D: TRBD1
CDR3: CASIQEGAYNEKLFF
DNA: TGTGCCAGCATCCAAGAGGGGGCCTATAATGAAAAACTGTTTTTT

J: TRBJ2-5
V: TRBV5-6
size: NA
D: TRBD1
CDR3: CASSRQGQETQYF
DNA: TGTGCCAGCAGCCGACAGGGTCAAGAGACCCAGTACTTC

J: TRBJ1-3
V: TRBV11-2
size: NA
D: TRBD1
CDR3: CASSSTRGPISGNTIYF
DNA: TGTGCCAGCAGCTCTACCAGGGGGCCGATCTCTGGAAACACCATATATTTT

J: TRBJ1-4
V: TRBV28
size: NA
D: NA
CDR3: CASSVTGSRRYSEKLFF
DNA: TGTGCCAGCAGTGTCACAGGGTCGAGAAGATATAGTGAAAAACTGTTTTTT

J: TRBJ2-7
V: TRBV28
size: NA
D: TRBD2
CDR3: CASSASLAEAPYEQYF
DNA: TGTGCCAGCAGCGCATCACTAGCGGAAGCCCCCTACGAGCAGTACTTC

J: TRBJ2-1
V: TRBV29-1
size: NA
D: TRBD1
CDR3: CSSRTGSLSEQFF
DNA: TGCAGCTCGCGGACAGGGTCTTTGAGTGAGCAGTTCTTC

J: TRBJ1-2
V: TRBV3-1/TRBV3-2
size: NA
D: NA
CDR3: CASSLTGGYGYTF
DNA: TGTGCCAGCAGCCTGACAGGCGGCTATGGCTACACCTTC

J: TRBJ1-4
V: TRBV11-2
size: NA
D: NA
CDR3: CASSLATGYEKLFF
DNA: TGTGCCAGCAGCTTAGCGACAGGTTATGAAAAACTGTTTTTT

J: TRBJ1-2
V: TRBV4-2
size: NA
D: TRBD1
CDR3: CASSQGTGGGYTF
DNA: TGTGCCAGCAGCCAAGGGACAGGTGGAGGCTACACCTTC

J: TRBJ1-1
V: TRBV6-5
size: NA
D: NA
CDR3: CASSPQRLNTEAFF
DNA: TGTGCCAGCAGTCCTCAGAGGCTGAACACTGAAGCTTTCTTT

J: TRBJ1-5
V: TRBV10-3
size: NA
D: NA
CDR3: CAISVGIDSNQPQHF
DNA: TGTGCCATCAGTGTCGGGATAGATAGCAATCAGCCCCAGCATTTT

J: TRBJ1-1
V: TRBV27
size: NA
D: NA
CDR3: CASSAATTVRTEAFF
DNA: TGTGCCAGCAGTGCCGCCACGACAGTGAGAACTGAAGCTTTCTTT

J: TRBJ1-6
V: TRBV5-1
size: few
D: NA
CDR3: CASSFREPGERSPLHF
DNA: TGCGCCAGCAGCTTTAGGGAGCCAGGGGAGAGGTCACCCCTCCACTTT

J: TRBJ2-5
V: TRBV9
size: NA
D: NA
CDR3: CASSVGGGEETQYF
DNA: TGTGCCAGCAGCGTGGGCGGAGGGGAGGAGACCCAGTACTTC

J: TRBJ1-5
V: TRBV19
size: NA
D: NA
CDR3: CASGLGQGSQPQHF
DNA: TGTGCCAGTGGCCTGGGGCAGGGCAGTCAGCCCCAGCATTTT

J: TRBJ1-4
V: TRBV3-1/TRBV3-2
size: NA
D: NA
CDR3: CASSQESWGRGSNEKLFF
DNA: TGTGCCAGCAGCCAAGAGAGCTGGGGAAGGGGGTCTAATGAAAAACTGTTTTTT

J: TRBJ2-1
V: TRBV28
size: NA
D: NA
CDR3: CASSSPSTRGNNEQFF
DNA: TGTGCCAGCAGTTCGCCATCTACTCGGGGTAACAATGAGCAGTTCTTC

J: TRBJ2-7
V: TRBV4-2
size: NA
D: TRBD2
CDR3: CASSQDLTSGGTTYEQYF
DNA: TGTGCCAGCAGCCAAGATCTAACTAGCGGGGGCACAACCTACGAGCAGTACTTC

J: TRBJ2-3
V: TRBV9
size: NA
D: NA
CDR3: CASSVGRGAQADTQYF
DNA: TGTGCCAGCAGCGTAGGGAGGGGTGCCCAGGCAGATACGCAGTATTTT

J: TRBJ1-6
V: TRBV30
size: NA
D: NA
CDR3: CAWSGNSAWGGSPLHF
DNA: TGTGCCTGGAGTGGAAATTCGGCCTGGGGGGGGTCACCCCTCCACTTT

J: TRBJ2-7
V: TRBV28
size: NA
D: NA
CDR3: CASSFRQDYEQYF
DNA: TGTGCCAGCAGTTTCCGACAGGACTACGAGCAGTACTTC

J: TRBJ1-2
V: TRBV9
size: NA
D: TRBD1
CDR3: CASSVLTGTGVGYTF
DNA: TGTGCCAGCAGCGTACTCACCGGGACAGGGGTCGGCTACACCTTC

J: TRBJ2-1
V: TRBV5-8
size: NA
D: TRBD2
CDR3: CASSPGTSGGASSYNEQFF
DNA: TGTGCCAGCAGCCCCGGGACTAGCGGGGGGGCCAGCTCCTACAATGAGCAGTTCTTC

J: TRBJ1-5
V: TRBV6-5
size: NA
D: NA
CDR3: CASRWTAGDQPQHF
DNA: TGTGCCAGCAGGTGGACCGCCGGGGATCAGCCCCAGCATTTT

J: TRBJ2-1
V: TRBV30
size: once
D: NA
CDR3: CAWSVQGLIPFF
DNA: TGTGCCTGGAGTGTACAGGGACTAATACCGTTCTTC

J: TRBJ2-1
V: TRBV7-2
size: NA
D: TRBD1
CDR3: CASSPGQGRRPEQFF
DNA: TGTGCCAGCAGCCCGGGACAGGGACGGAGACCTGAGCAGTTCTTC

J: TRBJ1-5
V: TRBV19
size: NA
D: NA
CDR3: CASSIDRDQPQHF
DNA: TGTGCCAGTAGTATAGACAGGGATCAGCCCCAGCATTTT

J: TRBJ2-7
V: TRBV5-1
size: NA
D: TRBD2
CDR3: CASSYTFLSGTSYEQYF
DNA: TGCGCCAGCAGCTACACATTCTTAAGCGGGACCTCCTACGAGCAGTACTTC

J: TRBJ2-3
V: TRBV6-5
size: NA
D: TRBD2
CDR3: CASTTERGGTDTQYF
DNA: TGTGCCAGCACCACCGAGCGGGGGGGCACAGATACGCAGTATTTT

J: TRBJ1-6
V: TRBV5-1
size: NA
D: NA
CDR3: CASSPTVQGTYNSPLHF
DNA: TGCGCCAGCAGCCCGACGGTACAGGGTACCTATAATTCACCCCTCCACTTT

J: TRBJ2-4
V: TRBV9
size: once
D: TRBD2
CDR3: CASSLSGGAYIQYF
DNA: TGTGCCAGCAGCTTGAGCGGGGGGGCCTACATTCAGTACTTC

J: TRBJ1-2
V: TRBV28
size: NA
D: TRBD1
CDR3: CASSASGTGVIYGYTF
DNA: TGTGCCAGCAGTGCAAGTGGGACAGGGGTAATCTATGGCTACACCTTC

J: TRBJ2-7
V: TRBV19
size: NA
D: TRBD1
CDR3: CASSIGTDTYEQYF
DNA: TGTGCCAGTAGTATCGGGACAGACACCTACGAGCAGTACTTC

J: TRBJ1-6
V: TRBV9
size: NA
D: NA
CDR3: CASSVAAGSRNSPLHF
DNA: TGTGCCAGCAGCGTAGCCGCCGGTTCGCGGAATTCACCCCTCCACTTT

J: TRBJ1-2
V: TRBV2
size: NA
D: TRBD1
CDR3: CASSFETGDYGYTF
DNA: TGTGCCAGCAGCTTCGAGACAGGGGATTATGGCTACACCTTC

J: TRBJ1-3
V: TRBV5-6
size: NA
D: TRBD1
CDR3: CASSSDRGIIGIYF
DNA: TGTGCCAGCAGCTCGGACAGGGGCATAATAGGGATATATTTT

J: TRBJ2-2
V: TRBV29-1
size: once
D: NA
CDR3: CSVSPRENTGELFF
DNA: TGCAGCGTTTCACCGAGGGAGAACACCGGGGAGCTGTTTTTT

J: TRBJ2-3
V: TRBV5-1
size: NA
D: NA
CDR3: CASSLGPSFGGTDTQYF
DNA: TGCGCCAGCAGCTTAGGGCCCAGCTTTGGAGGTACAGATACGCAGTATTTT

J: TRBJ2-3
V: TRBV19
size: NA
D: TRBD2
CDR3: CASSKRTRPDTQYF
DNA: TGTGCCAGTAGTAAGAGGACTAGACCAGATACGCAGTATTTT

J: TRBJ1-2
V: TRBV11-2
size: NA
D: NA
CDR3: CASSLDPSDYGYTF
DNA: TGTGCCAGCAGCTTAGATCCCAGCGACTATGGCTACACCTTC

J: TRBJ1-6
V: TRBV28
size: once
D: TRBD1
CDR3: CASSLPTQGARSYNSPLHF
DNA: TGTGCCAGCAGTTTGCCTACCCAGGGGGCGCGATCCTATAATTCACCCCTCCACTTT

J: TRBJ2-5
V: TRBV18
size: NA
D: TRBD2
CDR3: CVSSPTERGGAGETQYF
DNA: TGTGTCAGCTCCCCTACAGAACGCGGGGGGGCCGGTGAGACCCAGTACTTC

J: TRBJ1-6
V: TRBV5-1
size: NA
D: NA
CDR3: CASSSGGQGSSPLHF
DNA: TGCGCCAGCAGCTCCGGGGGGCAGGGCAGTTCACCCCTCCACTTT

J: TRBJ1-2
V: TRBV5-5
size: few
D: NA
CDR3: CASSLGLTTPAYGYTF
DNA: TGTGCCAGCAGCTTGGGATTAACAACACCCGCTTATGGCTACACCTTC

J: TRBJ2-5
V: TRBV5-4
size: NA
D: NA
CDR3: CASSFQGRTETQYF
DNA: TGTGCCAGCAGCTTTCAGGGGCGTACGGAGACCCAGTACTTC

J: TRBJ2-1
V: TRBV10-1
size: NA
D: TRBD2
CDR3: CASSHSGVGYNEQFF
DNA: TGCGCCAGCAGCCATAGCGGGGTCGGCTACAATGAGCAGTTCTTC

J: TRBJ2-1
V: TRBV6-2/TRBV6-3
size: NA
D: NA
CDR3: CASSTGQGKQFF
DNA: TGTGCCAGCAGCACGGGGCAGGGGAAGCAGTTCTTC

J: TRBJ2-1
V: TRBV3-1/TRBV3-2
size: NA
D: NA
CDR3: CASSVPGSSYNEQFF
DNA: TGTGCCAGCAGCGTACCAGGTAGCTCCTACAATGAGCAGTTCTTC

J: TRBJ2-1
V: TRBV19
size: NA
D: TRBD2
CDR3: CASSGGTNYNEQFF
DNA: TGTGCCAGTAGTGGGGGGACTAACTACAATGAGCAGTTCTTC

J: TRBJ1-3
V: TRBV2
size: NA
D: NA
CDR3: CASSEEGVPGNTIYF
DNA: TGTGCCAGCAGTGAAGAAGGAGTCCCTGGAAACACCATATATTTT